These 15 T cell receptor beta chains were sequenced from one sample in a study of blood T cells in healthy people across ages. A J-beta primer mix and a sample-barcoded 5' primer were used in a second PCR of roughly 6 to 11 cycles. TCRdb fed the 5' RACE reads into MiXCR, producing one record per CDR3 protein. The table has more than 700,000 distinct CDR3 sequences, about 53% seen once. The material sequenced was blood. These receptor sequences come from an elderly man in good health.

This chain uses TRBV5-1 with TRBJ2-7, with 10 positions matching TRBD1. The J call may be mistaken, given a closer DNA end match to TRBJ2-1. The CDR3 covers 15 residues. Germline CDR1 SGHRS, CDR2 YFSETQ. CDR3 loop: CASSRQGASSYEQFF. In DNA form, the CDR3 reads TGCGCCAGCAGCCGACAGGGGGCCTCGTCCTACGAGCAGTTCTTC.

CDR3 protein: CSAGPSSTGELFF. As DNA, the CDR3 is TGCAGTGCTGGCCCAAGTAGCACCGGGGAGCTGTTTTTT. The chain recombines TRBV20-1 with TRBJ2-2; D call uncertain. In germline, CDR1 is DFQATT, CDR2 SNEGSKA (reference sequence). The CDR3 is 13 residues long. The V gene lost 5 bases and the J gene lost 4 bases, with 11 bases spanning the gap.

This chain connects TRBV6-2 or TRBV6-3 to TRBJ2-3, with D possibly matching TRBD1 (5 bases). V lost 5 bases to trimming and J lost 14 bases, with 20 bases between them. The germline gives CDR1 MNHEY, CDR2 SVGEGT. The CDR3 extends over 13 amino acids. The CDR3 DNA follows: TGTGCCAGCAGTGACCAGACAAGGGGATACGCGTATTTT. This sequence encodes CASSDQTRGYAYF.

The chain couples TRBV9 to TRBJ2-7; 10 bases are shared with TRBD2. The length of the CDR3 is 16 residues. Germline lookup yields CDR1 SGDLS and CDR2 YYNGEE. The J segment lost 6 bases and the V segment lost 0 bases, leaving 9 bases of the junction unmatched. The CDR3, as DNA: TGTGCCAGCAGCGTAGGTTTTGGGACTAGCGTAAGCGAGCAGTACTTC. This encodes CASSVGFGTSVSEQYF.

The V call is TRBV11-2, the J call TRBJ2-4; 13 bases line up with TRBD2. The CDR3 runs 20 residues. Trimming cost V 2 bases and J 2 bases; bases outside gene matches: 12. Germline CDR1 SGHAT, CDR2 FQNNGV. Written as DNA, the CDR3 is TGTGCCAGCAGCTTAATGACTAGCGGGAGGTCTAATTCCTCCAAAAACATTCAGTACTTC. It translates to CASSLMTSGRSNSSKNIQYF.

In this sample, this clonotype turned up a few times. V gene TRBV2 combines with J gene TRBJ1-1; 9 positions agree with TRBD1. Trimming removed 2 bases from V and 0 bases from J; junction bases left unmatched: 7. Germline CDR1 is SNHLY and CDR2 is FYNNEI. The CDR3 loop spans 17 amino acids. CDR3 region: CASSEPGQGRMNTEAFF. The CDR3 nucleotides read TGTGCCAGCAGTGAACCGGGACAGGGAAGGATGAACACTGAAGCTTTCTTT.

This clonotype was seen a few times. J is TRBJ2-1 and V is TRBV20-1, with TRBD1 matching 8 bases. This CDR3 is built from 11 residues. Germline CDR1 is DFQATT and CDR2 is SNEGSKA (reference sequence). As DNA, the CDR3 is TGCAGCGGCCAGGGGGCGAATGAGCAGTTCTTC. Translating gives CSGQGANEQFF.

The chain employs TRBV7-9 and TRBJ2-6, with 8 bases aligning to TRBD1. The germline V gene encodes CDR1 SEHNR and CDR2 FQNEAQ (reference sequence). The J segment lost 2 bases and the V segment lost 5 bases, leaving 11 bases of the junction unmatched. There are 18 residues in the CDR3. The CDR3 loop reads CASSPGQGITPGANVLTF. The CDR3 nucleotides read TGTGCCAGCAGCCCAGGACAGGGCATTACCCCTGGGGCCAACGTCCTGACTTTC.

The chain is built from TRBV6-1 and TRBJ2-3, with D perhaps matching TRBD1 or TRBD2 (5 bases each). Germline V gene data show CDR1 as MNHNS and CDR2 as SASEGT. The V end was cut by 6 bases, the J end by 4 bases, with 29 bases between. CDR3 length: 19 amino acids. CDR3 in amino acids: CASRPFPGPTSWDSDTQYF. In DNA, the CDR3 is TGTGCCAGCAGACCCTTTCCGGGACCAACGAGCTGGGATTCAGATACGCAGTATTTT.

This clonotype was observed a few times. The chain employs TRBV7-2 and TRBJ2-3; 7 bases agree with TRBD2. The germline V gene encodes CDR1 SGHTA and CDR2 FQGNSA. This CDR3 is 14 amino acids long. Germline trimming cut 1 base from V and 14 bases from J; bases unmatched to any gene: 12. For the CDR3, the DNA is TGTGCCAGCAGCTTAGGGGGGGGTAACGGATACGCGTATTTT. Amino acids: CASSLGGGNGYAYF.

The J gene is TRBJ2-7, the V gene TRBV6-5, with 12 bases fitting TRBD2. This CDR3 region has 15 residues. Trimming removed 6 bases from V and 4 bases from J; junction bases left unmatched: 7. The germline V gene has CDR1 MNHEY and CDR2 SVGAGI. The CDR3 sequence is CASSPTSGRNYEQYF. The DNA of the CDR3 is TGTGCCAGCAGCCCAACTAGCGGGAGGAATTACGAGCAGTACTTC.

The chain combines TRBV9 with TRBJ2-1; 8 positions agree with TRBD2. The CDR3 spans 18 residues. Germline trimming cut 3 bases from V and 10 bases from J; bases unmatched to any gene: 21. Germline V gene data show CDR1 as SGDLS and CDR2 as YYNGEE. The CDR3, as DNA: TGTGCCAGCAGCGGCCATACCGGGACTAGGGAGGGGTTTAAGGAGCAGTTCTTC. Protein product: CASSGHTGTREGFKEQFF.

This clonotype was found a few times. J is TRBJ2-5 and V is TRBV10-3, with TRBD2 matching over 9 bases. Germline trimming cut 4 bases from V and 6 bases from J; bases unmatched to any gene: 3. The length of the CDR3 is 13 residues. Germline CDR1 reads ENHRY; CDR2 reads SYGVKD. DNA for the CDR3: TGTGCCATCAGTGCTAGCGGGGCCAAGACCCAGTACTTC. As protein: CAISASGAKTQYF.

This clonotype showed up just a few times. The chain has TRBV7-2 and TRBJ2-5, with 7 bases that match TRBD2. The CDR3 sequence is 15 residues long. CDR1 is SGHTA, CDR2 FQGNSA, per germline. V shed 2 bases, J shed 2 bases, and the junction held 5 bases outside the gene matches. The CDR3 region is CASSLLWGGQETQYF. The CDR3 DNA is TGTGCCAGCAGCTTATTGTGGGGGGGGCAAGAGACCCAGTACTTC. The full variable domain, its missing parts supplied by reference TRBV7-2 and TRBJ2-5, is GAGVSQSPSNKVTEKGKDVELRCDPISGHTALYWYRQSLGQGLEFLIYFQGNSAPDKSGLPSDRFSAERTGGSVSTLTIQRTQQEDSAVYLCASSLLWGGQETQYFGPGTRLLVL.

The V gene is TRBV18, the J gene TRBJ1-1, with D unresolved. The CDR3 has 15 residues. The germline V gene has CDR1 KGHSH and CDR2 LQKENI. V lost 3 bases, J lost 0 bases, and 11 bases lay in between. CDR3 in DNA: TGTGCCAGCTCACCGCTGGGTCAGGTGAACACTGAAGCTTTCTTT. Protein: CASSPLGQVNTEAFF.